The clone carrying this TCR beta chain was counted only a few times. What it binds is unknown. V trimming: 0 bases; J trimming: 6 bases; junction bases outside the gene matches: 4. CDR3 length equals 14 residues. Per germline, CDR1 MNHEY and CDR2 SVGAGI. This record belongs to a study of T-cell memory formation after mild COVID-19. Study-wide findings and caveats: A balance of CD4 and CD8 characterized clones contracting day 15 to 85, whereas later expanders leaned CD4+. Contracting clones localized mainly to CM and EM when CD4+ and mainly to EMRA when CD8+.

5'RACE primed from the constant segment yielded TCR alpha and TCR beta cDNA libraries bearing sample barcodes and UMIs. Each CDR3 protein gets one entry after TCRdb re-called the 5' RACE reads with MiXCR. The sample has roughly 110,000 distinct CDR3 sequences; roughly 12% are singletons. This sequence was found in an adult woman who had mild COVID-19 (a few samples of this study predate the infection). Cell type and time point are not known. Sequenced input: PBMCs or a T cell subset sorted from them (not recorded which). The V call is TRBV6-5, the J call TRBJ1-2, with 7 nucleotides matching TRBD1. The CDR3 loop reads CASSYSQGLHGYTF. In DNA form, the CDR3 reads TGTGCCAGCAGTTACTCACAGGGGCTTCATGGCTACACCTTC.